The T cell receptor (beta chain) under discussion was sequenced for a study of Ad26.COV2.S vaccination and SARS-CoV-2 variants. Concerning this clone itself: Its antigen is unidentified.

This CDR3 region has 13 residues. V was pared by 4 bases and J by 3 bases, with 11 bases between. Germline loops: CDR1 SGHKS, CDR2 YYEKEE (reference sequence). This sample's treatment: over 15 received Ad26.COV2.S at low or high dose, single or two shots; 5 received placebo; per-sample allocation not given. Vaccine and placebo recipients were sampled on day 63 after the first injection. An Ad26 vector carrying the Wuhan-strain SARS-CoV-2 spike served as the vaccine. Sequenced by immunoSEQ multiplex PCR; TCRdb stores in-frame clones only, minus some. This sample has 380,000 or so clones; approximately 83% occur once, and the top ten carry about 7.1%. Study-level results: Breadth measured for non-spike TCRs was similar across vaccine and placebo recipients.

The source is a person between 18 and 60 years old who received the Ad26.COV2.S COVID-19 vaccine or a placebo. The chain carries TRBV5-5 and TRBJ2-7; D gene uncertain. The sample in question was peripheral blood, obtained in a trial of Ad26.COV2.S vaccine versus placebo. This CDR3 reads CASSVLSNYEQYF. The CDR3 DNA follows: TGTGCCAGCAGCGTCCTCTCCAACTACGAGCAGTACTTC.